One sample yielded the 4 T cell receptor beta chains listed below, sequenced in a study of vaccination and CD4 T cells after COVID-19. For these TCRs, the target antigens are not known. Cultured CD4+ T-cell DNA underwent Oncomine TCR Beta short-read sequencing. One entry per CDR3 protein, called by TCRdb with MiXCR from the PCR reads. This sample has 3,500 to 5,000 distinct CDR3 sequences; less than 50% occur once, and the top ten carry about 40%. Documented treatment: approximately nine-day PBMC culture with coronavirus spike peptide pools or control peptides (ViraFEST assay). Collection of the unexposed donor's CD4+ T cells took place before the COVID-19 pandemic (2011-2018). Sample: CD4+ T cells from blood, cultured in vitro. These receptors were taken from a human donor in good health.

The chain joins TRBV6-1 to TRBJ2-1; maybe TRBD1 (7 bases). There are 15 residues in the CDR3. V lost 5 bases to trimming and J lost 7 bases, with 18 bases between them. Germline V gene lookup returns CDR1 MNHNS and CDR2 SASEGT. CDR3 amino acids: CASSPLEGAHNEQFF. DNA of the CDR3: TGTGCCAGCAGTCCTCTGGAGGGGGCGCATAATGAGCAGTTCTTC.

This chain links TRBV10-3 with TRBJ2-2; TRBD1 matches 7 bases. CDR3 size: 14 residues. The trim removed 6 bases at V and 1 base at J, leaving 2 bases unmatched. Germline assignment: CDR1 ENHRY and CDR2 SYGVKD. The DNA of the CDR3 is TGTGCCATCAGGGCAGGGGGGAACACCGGGGAGCTGTTTTTT. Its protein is CAIRAGGNTGELFF.

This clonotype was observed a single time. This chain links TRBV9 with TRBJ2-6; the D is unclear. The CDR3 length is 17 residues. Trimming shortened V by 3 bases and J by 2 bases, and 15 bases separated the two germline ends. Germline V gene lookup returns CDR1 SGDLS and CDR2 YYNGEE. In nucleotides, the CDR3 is TGTGCCAGCAGCGCGACGATAGGTACCGCTGGGGCCAACGTCCTGACTTTC. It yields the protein CASSATIGTAGANVLTF.

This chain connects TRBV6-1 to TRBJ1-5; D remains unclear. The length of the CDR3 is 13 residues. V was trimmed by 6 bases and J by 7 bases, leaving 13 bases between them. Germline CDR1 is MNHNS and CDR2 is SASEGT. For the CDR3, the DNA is TGTGCCAGCAGGGAGGTCCTAGAGCAGCCCCAGCATTTT. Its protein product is CASREVLEQPQHF.